The 20 T cell receptor beta chains reported below all come from one sample, sequenced in a study of blood T cell repertoires in COVID-19 (dated by TCRdb to between 2020 and 2021). The receptor library was made with the immunoSEQ multiplex PCR assay. Entries here come from immuneACCESS through TCRdb and include only in-frame sequences with V and J called. Some clones fail to appear in such tables; in the studies checked, an unresolved V gene covers under half of the shortfall, and the cause of the remainder is unknown. This sample gives 200,000 to 250,000 clones in total; about 88% of them show up just once. 10% of the sample lies in the top ten. Input material: peripheral blood. The receptors shown here come from a woman aged 50 to 60 with COVID-19, enrolled during active disease.

The CDR3 bases are TGTGCCAGCACCCCAGGCCCAGGGCCTAACTATGGCTACACCTTC. It is translated as CASTPGPGPNYGYTF. The V gene is TRBV9, the J gene TRBJ1-2; possible D gene TRBD1, 5 bases. This CDR3 comprises 15 residues. The V gene's germline CDR1 is SGDLS and CDR2 YYNGEE. The V gene lost 6 bases and the J gene lost 0 bases, with 15 bases spanning the gap.

The rearrangement joins TRBV27 to TRBJ2-7; 7 positions agree with TRBD2. J lost 4 bases, V lost 4 bases, and 13 bases had no gene match. Per the germline V gene, CDR1 is MNHEY and CDR2 is SMNVEV (reference sequence). The CDR3 has 16 residues. CDR3 bases: TGTGCCAGCAGTTCCTCCCGCGGAGCGGGGTGGTACGAGCAGTACGTC. It encodes CASSSSRGAGWYEQYV.

CDR3 coding DNA: TGCGCCAGCAGCTTGGAAGGTACGCGGGCCGACTTAAACTATGGCTACACCTTC. Encoded protein: CASSLEGTRADLNYGYTF. V and J are TRBV5-1 and TRBJ1-2, with D hard to call. V was cut by 0 bases and J by 2 bases, with 20 bases left in between. The CDR3 loop spans 18 amino acids. CDR1 and CDR2 from the germline V gene are SGHRS and YFSETQ.

This chain uses TRBV7-3 with TRBJ2-2; D unclear. The CDR3 is 15 amino acids. Germline V CDR1 and CDR2: SGHTA, FQGTGA. V lost 4 bases and J 1 base, leaving 10 bases between the germline ends. CDR3 coding DNA: TGTGCCAGCAGCTCCCACGGCGGGAACACCGGGGAGCTGTTTTTT. It is translated as CASSSHGGNTGELFF.

The chain combines TRBV11-1 with TRBJ2-3; 7 nucleotides agree with TRBD1. The CDR3 is 15 amino acids. In germline, CDR1 is SGHAT, CDR2 FQDESV (reference sequence). V dropped 1 base and J dropped 3; count of bases not matched to a gene: 4. The CDR3 sequence: CASSLGGGGTDTQYF. In DNA, the CDR3 is TGTGCCAGCAGCTTAGGAGGGGGCGGGACAGATACGCAGTATTTT.

This chain uses TRBV30 with TRBJ1-2; possibly TRBD1 for D (6 bases). Germline CDR1 is GTSNPN and CDR2 is SVGIG (reference sequence). This CDR3 is 14 amino acids long. V was pared by 4 bases and J by 7 bases, with 19 bases between. DNA of the CDR3: TGTGCCTGGACCCTAGGACAGAGGTTCGTTGGCTACACCTTC. Amino acid sequence: CAWTLGQRFVGYTF. Based on the CDR3 plus reference TRBV30 and TRBJ1-2, the full variable domain is SQTIHQWPATLVQPVGSPLSLECTVEGTSNPNLYWYRQAAGRGLQLLFYSVGIGQISSEVPQNLSASRPQDRQFILSSKKLLLSDSGFYLCAWTLGQRFVGYTFGSGTRLTVV.

The chain combines TRBV7-3 with TRBJ2-2; TRBD2 matches 9 bases. The CDR3 length is 17 residues. V trimming: 5 bases; J trimming: 3 bases; junction bases outside the gene matches: 10. Germline-derived CDR1 and CDR2 are SGHTA and FQGTGA. The CDR3 DNA follows: TGTGCCAGCAGCCCGTGGGCTAGCGGGGTTGACACCGGGGAGCTGTTTTTT. It encodes CASSPWASGVDTGELFF.

The rearrangement joins TRBV7-9 to TRBJ2-7; D perhaps matches TRBD2 (5 bases). The ends were cut back, 2 bases at V and 0 bases at J, with 11 bases in the middle. The CDR3 length is 15 residues. Germline CDR1 SEHNR, CDR2 FQNEAQ (reference sequence). The CDR3: CASSLIGRASYEQYF. DNA for the CDR3: TGTGCCAGCAGCTTAATTGGGCGGGCCTCCTACGAGCAGTACTTC.

This sequence joins TRBV19 and TRBJ1-1; maybe TRBD1 (6 bases). Trimming took off 3 bases at V and 5 bases at J, with 19 bases between the two ends. This CDR3 is 16 amino acids long. Per the germline V gene, CDR1 is LNHDA and CDR2 is SQIVND (reference sequence). CDR3 amino acids: CASSIESGGAGTEAFF. The CDR3 region has the DNA TGTGCCAGTAGTATTGAATCGGGGGGCGCAGGGACTGAAGCTTTCTTT.

This sequence joins TRBV10-3 and TRBJ2-1, with 8 bases aligning to TRBD1. There are 16 residues in the CDR3. Losses at the gene ends were 2 bases for V and 7 bases for J; bases not matched to a gene: 10. Germline V lookup: CDR1 ENHRY, CDR2 SYGVKD. The CDR3 spells CAISERTGGTGNEQFF. In DNA, the CDR3 is TGTGCCATCAGTGAGAGAACAGGGGGTACAGGGAATGAGCAGTTCTTC.

This chain joins TRBV27 and TRBJ1-2; D possibly corresponds to TRBD1 (6 bases). Germline-derived CDR1 and CDR2 are MNHEY and SMNVEV (reference sequence). Trimming shortened V by 6 bases and J by 8 bases, and 22 bases separated the two germline ends. The CDR3 consists of 15 residues. CDR3 loop: CASRGAGDEVIGYTF. In nucleotides, the CDR3 is TGTGCCAGCAGGGGGGCGGGGGATGAGGTAATCGGCTACACCTTC.

The CDR3 is CASSIAQGYEQYV. The CDR3 DNA is TGTGCCAGTAGTATAGCGCAGGGTTACGAGCAGTACGTC. V usage is TRBV19 and J usage is TRBJ2-7, with D possibly TRBD1 on 5 matching bases. The V gene's germline CDR1 is LNHDA and CDR2 SQIVND (reference sequence). Trimming took off 1 base at V and 4 bases at J, with 8 bases between the two ends. The CDR3 consists of 13 residues.

V is TRBV18 and J is TRBJ2-2; maybe TRBD1 (6 bases). Germline CDR1 and CDR2: KGHSH and LQKENI. CDR3 length: 13 amino acids. V was clipped by 6 bases and J by 7 bases, with 12 bases between them. CDR3 nucleotide sequence: TGTGCCAGCTCGACAAACAGGGACGGGGAGCTGTTTTTT. It specifies CASSTNRDGELFF.

V is TRBV3-1 (or the pseudogene TRBV3-2) and J is TRBJ1-2; D is perhaps TRBD1 (6 bases). V was clipped by 0 bases and J by 2 bases, with 16 bases between them. The CDR3 consists of 17 residues. Germline CDR1 and CDR2: LGHDT and YNNKEL (reference sequence). CDR3 nucleotide sequence: TGTGCCAGCAGCCAAGATTTAGGGGGGGCGATAAACTATGGCTACACCTTC. The encoded protein is CASSQDLGGAINYGYTF.

The rearrangement uses TRBV7-3 and TRBJ2-2, with 11 nucleotides matching TRBD2. The V gene's germline CDR1 is SGHTA and CDR2 FQGTGA. The CDR3 covers 16 residues. The J segment lost 4 bases and the V segment lost 5 bases, leaving 6 bases of the junction unmatched. CDR3 residues: CASSPSGTSGTGELFF. CDR3 nucleotides: TGTGCCAGCAGCCCCTCCGGGACTAGCGGCACCGGGGAGCTGTTTTTT.

The chain couples TRBV6-2 or TRBV6-3 to TRBJ2-7; D gene ambiguous. CDR1 and CDR2 from the germline V gene are MNHEY and SVGEGT. The CDR3 is 14 residues long. The V and J ends lost 5 bases and 6 bases respectively, with 17 bases between them. The CDR3 bases are TGTGCCAGCAGTACCCGGTCTGTTCGCGGCGAGCAGTACTTC. As protein: CASSTRSVRGEQYF.

The chain is built from TRBV5-6 and TRBJ1-2, with D unclear. The CDR3 is 15 amino acids. V lost 1 base to trimming and J lost 5 bases, with 15 bases between them. CDR1 is SGHDT and CDR2 is YYEEEE in the germline V gene. CDR3 protein: CASSLYRNGGYGYTF. The CDR3 bases are TGTGCCAGCAGCTTGTACAGAAACGGTGGGTATGGCTACACCTTC.

V and J are TRBV10-2 and TRBJ2-5, with D possibly TRBD1 on 6 matching bases. This CDR3 has 12 residues. CDR1 is WSHSY, CDR2 SAAADI, per germline. Trimming took 5 bases from V and 4 from J, leaving 8 bases between them. CDR3 sequence reads: CASSLGAETQYF. The DNA of the CDR3 is TGCGCCAGCAGTCTGGGGGCAGAGACCCAGTACTTC.

The chain uses TRBV3-1 (or the pseudogene TRBV3-2) and TRBJ2-3; D possibly corresponds to TRBD2 (5 bases). The germline V gene encodes CDR1 LGHDT and CDR2 YNNKEL (reference sequence). V was cut by 0 bases and J by 6 bases, with 10 bases left in between. CDR3 size: 14 residues. CDR3 coding DNA: TGTGCCAGCAGCCAAGATTTCTCGGGGGATACGCAGTATTTT. As protein: CASSQDFSGDTQYF.

The gene calls are TRBV7-9 and TRBJ2-3; possibly TRBD1 for D (6 bases). Germline lookup yields CDR1 SEHNR and CDR2 FQNEAQ (reference sequence). The CDR3 is 15 amino acids. Trimming removed 4 bases at V and 3 bases at J, with 14 bases between. The CDR3 here is CASSSPGHLTDTQYF. CDR3 DNA: TGTGCCAGCAGCTCACCGGGACACTTAACAGATACGCAGTATTTT.